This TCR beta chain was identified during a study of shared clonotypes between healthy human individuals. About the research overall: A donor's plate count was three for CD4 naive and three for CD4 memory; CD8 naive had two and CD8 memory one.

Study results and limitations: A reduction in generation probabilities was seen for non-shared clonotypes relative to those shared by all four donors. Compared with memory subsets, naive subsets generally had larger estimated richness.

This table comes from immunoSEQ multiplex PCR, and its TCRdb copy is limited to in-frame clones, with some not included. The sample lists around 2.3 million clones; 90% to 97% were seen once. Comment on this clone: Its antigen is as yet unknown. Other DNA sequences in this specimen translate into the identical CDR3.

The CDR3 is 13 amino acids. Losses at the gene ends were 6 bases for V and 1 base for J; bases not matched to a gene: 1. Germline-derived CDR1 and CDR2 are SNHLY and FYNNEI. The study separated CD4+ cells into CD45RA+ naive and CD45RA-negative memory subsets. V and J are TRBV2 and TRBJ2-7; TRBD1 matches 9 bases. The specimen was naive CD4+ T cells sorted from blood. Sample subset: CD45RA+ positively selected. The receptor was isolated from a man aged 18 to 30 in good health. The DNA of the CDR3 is TGTGCCAGCAGCGGGACAGGGTCCTACGAGCAGTACTTC. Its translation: CASSGTGSYEQYF.